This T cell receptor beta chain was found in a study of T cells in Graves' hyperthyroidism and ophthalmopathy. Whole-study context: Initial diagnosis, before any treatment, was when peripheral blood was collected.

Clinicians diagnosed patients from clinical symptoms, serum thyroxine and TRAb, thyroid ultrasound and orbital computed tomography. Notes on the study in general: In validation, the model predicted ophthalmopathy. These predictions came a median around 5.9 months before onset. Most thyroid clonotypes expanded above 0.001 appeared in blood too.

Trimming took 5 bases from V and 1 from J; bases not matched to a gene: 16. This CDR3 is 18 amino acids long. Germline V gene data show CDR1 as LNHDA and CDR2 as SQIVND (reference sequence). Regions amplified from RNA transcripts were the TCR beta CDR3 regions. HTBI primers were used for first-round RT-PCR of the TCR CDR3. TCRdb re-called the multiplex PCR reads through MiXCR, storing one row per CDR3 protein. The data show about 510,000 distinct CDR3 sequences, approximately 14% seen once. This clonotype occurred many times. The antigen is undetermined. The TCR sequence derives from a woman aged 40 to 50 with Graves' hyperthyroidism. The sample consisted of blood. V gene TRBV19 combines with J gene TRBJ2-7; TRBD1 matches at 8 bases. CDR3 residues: CASSLASRQGTGSYEQYF. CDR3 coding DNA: TGTGCCAGTAGTCTGGCGTCCCGACAGGGGACAGGATCCTACGAGCAGTACTTC.